A single sample gave rise to the 14 T cell receptor beta chains below, sequenced in a study of beta chain features in type 1 diabetes. Investigators reverse transcribed all isolated RNA, so they sequenced expressed TCRB transcripts. Some clones are missing from TCRdb's copy, which holds only in-frame ones; the method was immunoSEQ multiplex PCR. The table has fewer than 400,000 clones, over 7% seen once. Study-wide findings and caveats: Moderately but significantly shorter TCRB CDR3s were found in Type 1 diabetes patients in all four CD4+ subsets.

Their cognate antigens are unknown. Source material: central memory CD4+ T cells from blood. These receptors came from a young man with type 1 diabetes.

This clone was found a few times. The genes are TRBV29-1 and TRBJ2-5; possible D gene TRBD2, 5 bases. The germline V gene encodes CDR1 SQVTM and CDR2 ANQGSEA. The CDR3 sequence is 12 residues long. The V end lost 3 bases, the J end lost 5 bases, and 10 bases lay between the germline ends. CDR3 sequence: CSVDRGMETQYF. As DNA, the CDR3 is TGCAGCGTTGATCGGGGAATGGAGACCCAGTACTTC.

In its sample, this clone was seen a few times. This sample also contains other DNA sequences that code for the same CDR3. V usage is TRBV7-9 and J usage is TRBJ2-5, with D possibly TRBD1 on 5 matching bases. Trimming removed 0 bases at V and 4 bases at J, with 12 bases between. Germline V gene lookup returns CDR1 SEHNR and CDR2 FQNEAQ (reference sequence). The CDR3 covers 15 residues. The CDR3 nucleotides are TGTGCCAGCAGCTTAGCAGGGCAGGGTGGAGAGACCCAGTACTTC. Amino acid sequence: CASSLAGQGGETQYF.

This clone was detected a few times. This chain connects TRBV29-1 to TRBJ2-7; 10 bases map to TRBD1. Germline CDR1 SQVTM, CDR2 ANQGSEA. This CDR3 contains 17 residues. V gave up 1 base and J gave up 1 base; unmatched junction bases: 10. The CDR3 sequence: CSVEGTGGNLLSYEQYF. The CDR3 coding sequence is TGCAGCGTTGAAGGGACAGGGGGTAATCTACTATCCTACGAGCAGTACTTC.

Only a few counts were recorded for this clone. CDR3 DNA: TGTGCCATCGGGGGGGGCAGCGATTATAATTCACCCCTCCACTTT. As protein: CAIGGGSDYNSPLHF. The rearrangement links TRBV5-4 to TRBJ1-6; D possibly corresponds to TRBD1 (6 bases). Per germline, CDR1 SGHNT and CDR2 YYREEE (reference sequence). The CDR3 has 15 residues. V dropped 9 bases and J dropped 4 bases, with 17 bases sitting between them.

This clone has just a few counts. The chain has TRBV29-1 and TRBJ2-7, with 7 bases identical to TRBD1. Looked up from germline, CDR1 is SQVTM and CDR2 is ANQGSEA. The length of the CDR3 is 14 residues. The V segment lost 3 bases and the J segment 0 bases; nucleotides outside the gene matches: 5. CDR3 in amino acids: CSVDLGTDSYEQYF. The CDR3, as DNA: TGCAGCGTTGACCTCGGGACAGACTCCTACGAGCAGTACTTC.

This clone showed up just a few times. This rearrangement joins TRBV6-5 to TRBJ2-7; 8 bases line up with TRBD1. The CDR3 has 15 amino acids. J was trimmed by 4 bases and V by 5 bases; bases with no gene match: 10. Germline V gene lookup returns CDR1 MNHEY and CDR2 SVGAGI. The CDR3 region is CASSTTNRGWYEQYF. The CDR3 bases are TGTGCCAGCAGTACCACGAACAGGGGGTGGTACGAGCAGTACTTC.

Only a few counts were recorded for this clone. V and J are TRBV6-5 and TRBJ1-1; 7 bases are a match to TRBD1. Losses at the gene ends were 4 bases for V and 4 bases for J; bases not matched to a gene: 12. Germline lookup yields CDR1 MNHEY and CDR2 SVGAGI. The length of the CDR3 is 16 residues. The DNA of the CDR3 is TGTGCCAGCAGTTCCTATTCAGGGGGAGATGGCACTGAAGCTTTCTTT. It translates to CASSSYSGGDGTEAFF.

The table lists this clone with many counts. For the CDR3, the DNA is TGTGCCACCAGCAGAGATCTAGGCAATGAGCAGTTCTTC. Its translation: CATSRDLGNEQFF. The gene calls are TRBV15 and TRBJ2-1; D remains unclear. This CDR3 region has 13 residues. The germline V gene encodes CDR1 LNHNV and CDR2 YYDKDF (reference sequence). Trimming removed 0 bases at V and 6 bases at J, with 6 bases between. Based on the CDR3 plus reference TRBV15 and TRBJ2-1, the full variable domain is DAMVIQNPRYQVTQFGKPVTLSCSQTLNHNVMYWYQQKSSQAPKLLFHYYDKDFNNEADTPDNFQSRRPNTSFCFLDIRSPGLGDTAMYLCATSRDLGNEQFFGPGTRLTVL.

The chain recombines TRBV5-1 with TRBJ2-1, with 7 bases lining up with TRBD2. The CDR3 loop spans 14 amino acids. V lost 4 bases and J lost 6; bases outside the gene matches: 7. Germline values: CDR1 SGHRS, CDR2 YFSETQ. CDR3 amino acids: CASSPGLVGNEQFF. CDR3 bases: TGCGCCAGCAGCCCTGGACTAGTCGGCAATGAGCAGTTCTTC.

This clone came up a few times. The genes are TRBV9 and TRBJ2-4, with 8 nucleotides matching TRBD2. The trim removed 0 bases at V and 3 bases at J, leaving 5 bases unmatched. Germline V gene sequence: CDR1 SGDLS, CDR2 YYNGEE. The CDR3 is 16 residues long. The CDR3 DNA follows: TGTGCCAGCAGCGTAGAACCGGGAGGGGGCAAAAACATTCAGTACTTC. Protein: CASSVEPGGGKNIQYF.

There are a few counts of this clone. The chain is built from TRBV14 and TRBJ1-2, with unresolved D. Germline V gene lookup returns CDR1 SGHDN and CDR2 FVKESK. This CDR3 spans 12 amino acids. Trimming took off 6 bases at V and 8 bases at J, with 13 bases between the two ends. The CDR3 DNA follows: TGTGCCAGCAGTCAATTGTCCGGGGGCTACACCTTC. Translating gives CASSQLSGGYTF.

The chain employs TRBV6-1 and TRBJ2-1; tentatively, D is TRBD1 (6 bases). Germline CDR1 is MNHNS and CDR2 is SASEGT. This CDR3 is 15 amino acids long. The V and J ends lost 2 bases and 2 bases respectively, with 10 bases between them. This CDR3 is CASSEQGSPYNEQFF. In DNA form, the CDR3 reads TGTGCCAGCAGTGAACAGGGGTCCCCCTACAATGAGCAGTTCTTC.

In this sample, this clone turned up a few times. The genes are TRBV7-2 and TRBJ2-5; 9 bases agree with TRBD1. Germline-derived CDR1 and CDR2 are SGHTA and FQGNSA. The CDR3 extends over 14 amino acids. After removal of 6 bases from V and 5 bases from J, the junction contained 7 bases not matched to a gene. The CDR3 loop is CASRPRQGGETQYF. The CDR3 bases are TGTGCCAGCAGACCCCGACAGGGGGGGGAGACCCAGTACTTC.

This sequence joins TRBV5-1 and TRBJ1-2; D gene ambiguous. CDR3 length: 15 amino acids. Trimming removed 3 bases from V and 0 bases from J, with 12 bases in between. Germline-derived CDR1 and CDR2 are SGHRS and YFSETQ. CDR3 DNA: TGCGCCAGCAGCTCATCGGACCGACCTAACTATGGCTACACCTTC. It encodes CASSSSDRPNYGYTF.